The 20 T cell receptor beta chains presented below share a single source sample, sequenced in a study of human T cells and chemical hapten exposure. Stated time point: patch test 1, 2 weeks after DPC sensitization. Treatment reported: therapeutic diphenylcyclopropenone sensitization with weekly scalp DPC. TCRdb passed the RACE reads through MiXCR, listing each CDR3 protein once. Of around 160,000 distinct CDR3 sequences listed, around 15% are singletons. This sample comprised whole blood, obtained in connection with sensitization to the hapten diphenylcyclopropenone (DPC). Receptors originate from a woman in her 30s with alopecia areata. Some clones in this sample may be carry-over from other donors' samples.

This clonotype was seen ten or more times. The CDR3 bases are TGCAGTGCTAGGGAACAGATTAACTCTGGAAACACCATATATTTT. The encoded protein is CSAREQINSGNTIYF. The gene calls are TRBV20-1 and TRBJ1-3; D call uncertain. The CDR3 length is 15 residues. V shed 3 bases and J shed 0 bases, with 12 bases lying between them. CDR1 is DFQATT and CDR2 is SNEGSKA in the germline V gene (reference sequence).

The gene calls are TRBV5-1 and TRBJ2-1; D is unclear. V gave up 1 base and J gave up 3 bases, with 8 bases separating them. The CDR3 runs 14 residues. In germline, CDR1 is SGHRS, CDR2 YFSETQ. In DNA, the CDR3 is TGCGCCAGCAGCTTGAGCGTTTACTACAATGAGCAGTTCTTC. Amino acids: CASSLSVYYNEQFF.

The chain is built from TRBV7-2 and TRBJ1-1; 12 positions match TRBD1. Germline V gene lookup returns CDR1 SGHTA and CDR2 FQGNSA. The CDR3 covers 18 residues. V lost 5 bases to trimming and J lost 2 bases; unmatched junction nucleotides: 12. The CDR3 loop reads CASSERPGQGALNTEAFF. The CDR3, as DNA: TGTGCCAGCAGCGAAAGACCGGGACAGGGGGCTCTAAACACTGAAGCTTTCTTT.

The V and J genes are TRBV15 and TRBJ2-7; no reliable D call. Germline V gene data show CDR1 as LNHNV and CDR2 as YYDKDF (reference sequence). The CDR3 contains 13 residues. V shed 0 bases and J shed 0 bases, with 3 bases lying between them. The CDR3 spells CATSRDPSYEQYF. The CDR3 bases are TGTGCCACCAGCAGAGACCCCTCCTACGAGCAGTACTTC.

The rearrangement links TRBV3-1 to TRBJ1-4; D uncertain. Trimming took off 0 bases at V and 11 bases at J, with 10 bases between the two ends. The CDR3 runs 13 residues. Germline lookup yields CDR1 LGHDT and CDR2 YNNKEL (reference sequence). The CDR3 coding sequence is TGTGCCAGCAGCCAAGATGGGCGAGGGAAACTGTTTTTT. Protein: CASSQDGRGKLFF.

The chain combines TRBV29-1 with TRBJ2-1; D is unclear. Per the germline V gene, CDR1 is SQVTM and CDR2 is ANQGSEA. Trimming removed 7 bases at V and 7 bases at J, with 14 bases between. The CDR3 is made up of 12 amino acids. CDR3 sequence reads: CSALPGKNEQFF. CDR3 DNA sequence: TGCAGCGCCCTACCCGGCAAAAATGAGCAGTTCTTC.

This clonotype was recorded many times. The V call is TRBV11-1, the J call TRBJ2-3; D uncertain. V was shortened by 3 bases and J by 6 bases, with 7 bases between the two germline ends. The CDR3 has 12 residues. Germline V gene data show CDR1 as SGHAT and CDR2 as FQDESV (reference sequence). CDR3 in DNA: TGTGCCAGCAGCTTCCGTACCGATACGCAGTATTTT. Its protein is CASSFRTDTQYF. Full variable domain (remainder filled in from reference TRBV11-1 and TRBJ2-3): EAEVAQSPRYKITEKSQAVAFWCDPISGHATLYWYRQILGQGPELLVQFQDESVVDDSQLPKDRFSAERLKGVDSTLKIQPAELGDSAMYLCASSFRTDTQYFGPGTRLTVL.

This clonotype was observed a handful of times. V and J are TRBV29-1 and TRBJ2-3; D is uncertain. Looked up from germline, CDR1 is SQVTM and CDR2 is ANQGSEA. V lost 7 bases to trimming and J lost 6 bases, with 11 bases between them. This CDR3 contains 11 residues. CDR3 protein: CSALIGDTQYF. CDR3 DNA sequence: TGCAGCGCATTGATCGGGGATACGCAGTATTTT.

Only one count was recorded for this clonotype. The chain recombines TRBV5-4 with TRBJ2-1, with 8 bases fitting TRBD2. J gave up 6 bases and V 2 bases, and 13 bases lay outside the gene matches. The CDR3 is 17 amino acids. Germline CDR1 SGHNT, CDR2 YYREEE (reference sequence). The DNA for the CDR3 is TGTGCCAGCAGCTTTGGTATCCCTGCGGGGGGCATCAATGAGCAGTTCTTC. Its protein is CASSFGIPAGGINEQFF.

This clonotype was recorded at least ten times. The V and J genes are TRBV5-1 and TRBJ1-6; 9 bases line up with TRBD1. The germline V gene has CDR1 SGHRS and CDR2 YFSETQ. The CDR3 sequence is 16 residues long. Trimming at V came to 4 bases and at J to 7 bases, leaving 9 bases not matched to a gene. CDR3 sequence (DNA): TGCGCCAGCAGCGAACAACCGGGACAGGGAAATTCACCCCTCCACTTT. The encoded protein is CASSEQPGQGNSPLHF.

There are a few counts of this clonotype. The chain recombines TRBV12-3 or TRBV12-4 with TRBJ2-1, with D hard to call. V shed 6 bases and J shed 7 bases, with 10 bases lying between them. This CDR3 comprises 12 residues. Written as DNA, the CDR3 is TGTGCCAGCAGCATCAAATCTAATGAGCAGTTCTTC. Protein: CASSIKSNEQFF.

The chain couples TRBV5-1 to TRBJ1-5; a possible D gene is TRBD1 (5 bases). The CDR3 contains 13 residues. Trimming cost V 3 bases and J 11 bases, with 15 bases left between them. CDR1 is SGHRS, CDR2 YFSETQ, per germline. CDR3 sequence: CASSWDPGEAQHF. Written as DNA, the CDR3 is TGCGCCAGCAGCTGGGACCCAGGAGAGGCCCAGCATTTT.

The rearrangement uses TRBV28 and TRBJ2-3; D not certain. From germline, CDR1 is MDHEN and CDR2 SYDVKM. V gave up 7 bases and J gave up 2 bases, with 10 bases separating them. The CDR3 is made up of 13 amino acids. CDR3 bases: TGTGCCAGCAAAGCAGGCAACACAGATACGCAGTATTTT. Amino acid sequence: CASKAGNTDTQYF. Filled out from reference TRBV28 and TRBJ2-3, the complete variable domain reads DVKVTQSSRYLVKRTGEKVFLECVQDMDHENMFWYRQDPGLGLRLIYFSYDVKMKEKGDIPEGYSVSREKKERFSLILESASTNQTSMYLCASKAGNTDTQYFGPGTRLTVL.

Here the CDR3 DNA reads TGTGCCAGCAGTGAATATATTTTCTACGGGACTGAAGCTTTCTTT. Its translation: CASSEYIFYGTEAFF. The rearrangement uses TRBV6-1 and TRBJ1-1; D unclear. V lost 2 bases to trimming and J lost 5 bases, with 15 bases between them. CDR1 is MNHNS and CDR2 is SASEGT in the germline V gene. The CDR3 totals 15 residues.

This chain links TRBV20-1 with TRBJ1-3, with TRBD1 identical over 9 bases. This CDR3 contains 14 residues. Per the germline V gene, CDR1 is DFQATT and CDR2 is SNEGSKA (reference sequence). J was trimmed by 3 bases and V by 6 bases; bases with no gene match: 6. DNA of the CDR3: TGCAGTGCGCATACAGGGGGCGGTGGAAACACCATATATTTT. Protein: CSAHTGGGGNTIYF.

This clonotype was seen just once. This chain joins TRBV5-1 and TRBJ2-3; 10 bases line up with TRBD2. This CDR3 contains 16 residues. After removal of 0 bases from V and 3 bases from J, the junction contained 4 bases not matched to a gene. Germline V gene sequence: CDR1 SGHRS, CDR2 YFSETQ. In DNA form, the CDR3 reads TGCGCCAGCAGCTTGGCACCTAGCGGGAGTACAGATACGCAGTATTTT. The encoded protein is CASSLAPSGSTDTQYF.

This clonotype was detected a few times. V and J are TRBV9 and TRBJ2-2, with D possibly being TRBD1 (6 bases). The length of the CDR3 is 14 residues. The germline CDR1 and CDR2 sequences are SGDLS and YYNGEE. V lost 4 bases and J lost 6, with 13 bases in between. The CDR3 region has the DNA TGTGCCAGCAGCTCTACCGGGACACCCGGGGAGCTGTTTTTT. Residues: CASSSTGTPGELFF.

This clonotype was seen only a few times. The chain carries TRBV12-3 or TRBV12-4 and TRBJ2-7; possible D gene TRBD2, 5 bases. Trimming cost V 6 bases and J 5 bases, with 20 bases left between them. The CDR3 is 15 residues long. The CDR3 region has the DNA TGTGCCAGCAGCCTATCCCGGGTACTAGTCGACGAGCAGTACTTC. Encoded protein: CASSLSRVLVDEQYF.

This chain's CDR3 is CASSLAGAFEKLFF. CDR3 coding DNA: TGTGCCAGCAGCTTGGCCGGGGCGTTCGAAAAACTGTTTTTT. The chain joins TRBV5-5 to TRBJ1-4, with D possibly TRBD1 on 5 matching bases. The germline V gene encodes CDR1 SGHKS and CDR2 YYEKEE (reference sequence). CDR3 length: 14 amino acids. Trimming stripped 0 bases from V and 8 bases from J, with 11 bases between.

This clonotype was detected only a few times. This sequence joins TRBV20-1 and TRBJ2-1; 7 nucleotides match TRBD1. The V gene end was trimmed by 4 bases and the J gene end by 6 bases; junction bases not matched to a gene: 9. This CDR3 is built from 14 residues. Germline assignment: CDR1 DFQATT and CDR2 SNEGSKA (reference sequence). The DNA for the CDR3 is TGCAGTGCTATTAGACAGGGAAGGGGCAATGAGCAGTTCTTC. Its protein product is CSAIRQGRGNEQFF.